Sequencing of this T cell receptor (beta chain) was carried out in a study of radiotherapy plus CTLA-4 blockade in lung cancer. Study in general: Objective responses were observed in about 17% of patients, and disease control was achieved by approximately 32%. Study findings and constraints: Early clone dynamics of blood T cells, plus interferon-beta, reportedly predicted response best. An expansion of tumor-derived TCR clones occurred in blood after radiotherapy plus ipilimumab.

The study treated chemo-refractory metastatic non-small-cell lung cancer patients with focal radiation plus ipilimumab CTLA-4 blockade. The assay was immunoSEQ multiplex PCR, and TCRdb's table has in-frame clones only and misses some. The profile shows about 18,000 clones, about 83% of them singletons. This CDR3 region has 15 residues. Per germline, CDR1 MGHDK and CDR2 SYGVNS. Unmatched junction bases numbered 4, after V lost 2 bases and J lost 1 base. Note on this clone: Its antigen is as yet unknown.

The chain employs TRBV25-1 and TRBJ2-7, with 8 bases that match TRBD1. This sample comprised peripheral blood, obtained from a patient treated with radiotherapy plus ipilimumab. This receptor was identified in a human donor with non-small cell lung cancer whose response to radiotherapy plus ipilimumab could not be evaluated. The CDR3 nucleotides read TGTGCCAGCAGTGAAGGGAACAGGGGGTCCTACGAGCAGTACTTC. Translated: CASSEGNRGSYEQYF.